The clone carrying this T cell receptor beta chain was counted between two and nine times. Antigen specificity is unknown. Germline loops: CDR1 DFQATT, CDR2 SNEGSKA (reference sequence). J lost 7 bases, V lost 4 bases, and 1 base had no gene match. The CDR3 is made up of 11 amino acids. TCR beta CDR3 regions were amplified from RNA transcripts. The HTBI primer set served for first-round RT-PCR of the TCR CDR3. From the multiplex PCR reads, TCRdb called clonotypes with MiXCR, one entry per CDR3 protein. The table shows 410,000 or so distinct CDR3 sequences, with under 15% occurring only once. The entry originates in a study of T cells in Graves' hyperthyroidism and ophthalmopathy. Study results and limitations: The authors' 13 V-J model separated ophthalmopathy from stable hyperthyroidism.

The chain combines TRBV20-1 with TRBJ2-1, with 7 bases fitting TRBD1. This TCR derives from a man in his late teens or twenties with Graves' ophthalmopathy. Sequences were obtained from blood. The CDR3 is CSAKQGNEQFF. CDR3 DNA: TGCAGTGCTAAACAGGGGAATGAGCAGTTCTTC.